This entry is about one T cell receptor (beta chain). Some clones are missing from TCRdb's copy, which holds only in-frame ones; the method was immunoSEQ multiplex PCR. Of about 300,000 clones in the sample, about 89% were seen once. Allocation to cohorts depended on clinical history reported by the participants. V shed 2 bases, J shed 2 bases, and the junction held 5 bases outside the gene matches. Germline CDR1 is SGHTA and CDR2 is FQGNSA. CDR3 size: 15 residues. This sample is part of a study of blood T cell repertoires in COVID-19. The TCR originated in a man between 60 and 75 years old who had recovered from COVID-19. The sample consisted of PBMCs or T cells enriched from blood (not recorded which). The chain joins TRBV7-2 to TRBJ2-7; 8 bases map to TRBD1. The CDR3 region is CASSLMGTGPYEQYF. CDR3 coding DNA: TGTGCCAGCAGCTTAATGGGGACAGGTCCCTACGAGCAGTACTTC.